The 15 T cell receptor beta chains below were found in one sample sequenced in a study of response to subunit inactivated influenza vaccine. TCRdb redid the calling of the RT-PCR reads with MiXCR, one entry per CDR3 protein. Counted here are some 800,000 distinct CDR3 sequences, around 21% occurring once; the ten biggest clones make up about 9.4%. The sample here was PBMCs from blood, taken 5 days after vaccination. The receptor source for this set is a man aged 45-60 years who received an inactivated influenza vaccine.

This clonotype showed up just a few times. V and J are TRBV4-3 and TRBJ1-2; no clear D. CDR1 is LGHNA and CDR2 is YSLEER in the germline V gene. V gave up 0 bases and J gave up 4 bases, with 12 bases separating them. The CDR3 has 15 amino acids. The CDR3 nucleotides are TGCGCCAGCAGCCAAGATACAGTTAACCTCTATGGCTACACCTTC. This gives the protein CASSQDTVNLYGYTF.

This clonotype was seen more than once but under ten times. The gene calls are TRBV10-3 and TRBJ2-2; 11 bases map to TRBD1. This CDR3 is built from 18 residues. Germline CDR1 ENHRY, CDR2 SYGVKD. Trimming at V came to 5 bases and at J to 5 bases, leaving 13 bases not matched to a gene. The CDR3 protein is CAISWDRGTLLGTGELFF. Here the CDR3 DNA reads TGTGCCATCAGTTGGGACAGGGGGACCCTGCTAGGAACCGGGGAGCTGTTTTTT.

V and J are TRBV5-5 and TRBJ2-5, with no clear D. The CDR3 consists of 15 residues. Looked up from germline, CDR1 is SGHKS and CDR2 is YYEKEE (reference sequence). V was pared by 6 bases and J by 4 bases, with 19 bases between. The CDR3 nucleotides are TGTGCCAGCACGAACGGGCAGCCCGGATTAGAGACCCAGTACTTC. Residues: CASTNGQPGLETQYF. The complete variable domain, with remaining parts taken from reference TRBV5-5 and TRBJ2-5, reads DAGVTQSPTHLIKTRGQQVTLRCSPISGHKSVSWYQQVLGQGPQFIFQYYEKEERGRGNFPDRFSARQFPNYSSELNVNALLLGDSALYLCASTNGQPGLETQYFGPGTRLLVL.

At least ten counts were recorded for this clonotype. This chain uses TRBV7-6 with TRBJ2-1; the D is unclear. In germline, CDR1 is SGHVS, CDR2 FNYEAQ. CDR3 size: 12 residues. The V end lost 1 base, the J end lost 4 bases, and 2 bases lay between the germline ends. CDR3 loop: CASSLVYNEQFF. The CDR3, as DNA: TGTGCCAGCAGCTTAGTGTACAATGAGCAGTTCTTC.

At least ten counts were recorded for this clonotype. The chain uses TRBV10-3 and TRBJ2-3; 13 positions match TRBD2. CDR1 and CDR2 (germline): ENHRY, SYGVKD. The CDR3 consists of 18 residues. After removal of 7 bases from V and 1 base from J, the junction contained 11 bases not matched to a gene. The CDR3 here is CAITNTSGGAGGTDTQYF. The CDR3 DNA reads as TGTGCCATCACAAATACTAGCGGGGGGGCCGGAGGCACAGATACGCAGTATTTT.

The chain recombines TRBV7-3 with TRBJ2-5; 10 positions agree with TRBD2. V lost 0 bases to trimming and J lost 6 bases; unmatched junction nucleotides: 7. CDR1 is SGHTA, CDR2 FQGTGA, per germline. CDR3 length: 16 amino acids. DNA of the CDR3: TGTGCCAGCAGCTTAACATCTAGCGGGAGCACGCAGACCCAGTACTTC. Encoded protein: CASSLTSSGSTQTQYF.

The chain carries TRBV5-1 and TRBJ2-3; 7 bases map to TRBD1. After removal of 0 bases from V and 2 bases from J, the junction contained 6 bases not matched to a gene. CDR1 and CDR2 (germline): SGHRS, YFSETQ. The CDR3 runs to 16 residues. The CDR3: CASSLAPRGTTDTQYF. The CDR3 DNA sequence: TGCGCCAGCAGCTTGGCCCCCAGGGGGACCACAGATACGCAGTATTTT.

This rearrangement joins TRBV7-9 to TRBJ2-3; D call uncertain. The CDR3 has 13 residues. Trimming shortened V by 1 base and J by 6 bases, and 8 bases separated the two germline ends. Germline V gene data show CDR1 as SEHNR and CDR2 as FQNEAQ (reference sequence). The CDR3 nucleotides read TGTGCCAGCAGCTTAGGGACCTACGATACGCAGTATTTT. Translation: CASSLGTYDTQYF.

The V and J genes are TRBV28 and TRBJ2-1; TRBD1 might be the D (6 bases). The ends were cut back, 7 bases at V and 5 bases at J, with 12 bases in the middle. CDR1 MDHEN and CDR2 SYDVKM come from the germline V gene. The CDR3 has 13 residues. The CDR3 sequence: CASNRVGNNEQFF. The CDR3 region has the DNA TGTGCCAGCAACAGGGTAGGCAACAATGAGCAGTTCTTC.

The V gene is TRBV25-1, the J gene TRBJ2-2; 7 bases are shared with TRBD1. V was clipped by 3 bases and J by 6 bases; unmatched bases: 7. The CDR3 extends over 15 amino acids. Germline V lookup: CDR1 MGHDK, CDR2 SYGVNS. The DNA of the CDR3 is TGTGCCAGCAGTGACCGGTCAGGGGGAGCCGGGGAGCTGTTTTTT. This gives the protein CASSDRSGGAGELFF.

Only a few counts were recorded for this clonotype. This chain uses TRBV4-2 with TRBJ1-5, with D unclear. Trimming removed 0 bases from V and 7 bases from J, with 10 bases in between. CDR3 length equals 14 residues. Germline V gene data show CDR1 as LGHNA and CDR2 as YNFKEQ. CDR3 loop: CASSQDLGIQPQHF. Here the CDR3 DNA reads TGTGCCAGCAGCCAAGATCTCGGTATACAGCCCCAGCATTTT.

As to this clonotype: A junction end diverges from the germline sequence, so it may reflect a read error. The chain couples TRBV14 to TRBJ2-2; unclear D gene. Per germline, CDR1 SGHDN and CDR2 FVKESK. This CDR3 is 14 amino acids long. This CDR3 is CASSQVQLTRELFF. The CDR3 DNA sequence: TGTGCCAGCAGCCAAGTACAGCTCACCCGGGAGCTGTTTTTT.

V is TRBV4-2 and J is TRBJ2-3, with TRBD2 identical over 13 bases. The V gene's germline CDR1 is LGHNA and CDR2 YNFKEQ. This CDR3 has 15 amino acids. Losses at the gene ends were 0 bases for V and 14 bases for J; bases not matched to a gene: 8. CDR3 sequence (DNA): TGTGCCAGCAGCCAAGACAGACTAGCGGGAGGCCAGGGGTATTTT. Protein: CASSQDRLAGGQGYF.

The gene calls are TRBV10-3 and TRBJ2-7; 8 positions match TRBD2. Trimming removed 11 bases from V and 0 bases from J; junction bases left unmatched: 6. Germline CDR1 reads ENHRY; CDR2 reads SYGVKD. CDR3 length: 13 amino acids. In nucleotides, the CDR3 is TGTGCCCCTATACTAGCGGCCTCCTACGAGCAGTACTTC. It codes for CAPILAASYEQYF.

The chain recombines TRBV4-2 with TRBJ2-3; TRBD2 matches at 11 bases. Germline V gives CDR1 LGHNA, CDR2 YNFKEQ. The CDR3 contains 13 residues. With V trimmed by 1 base and J by 14 bases, 5 bases remained unmatched. In DNA form, the CDR3 reads TGTGCCAGCAGCCAAGCAGGGACTAGCGGTCGGTATTTT. Amino acid sequence: CASSQAGTSGRYF.